The 23 T cell receptor beta chains in this list originate from one sample, sequenced in a study of CD8+CD57+ T cells in acquired aplastic anemia listed by TCRdb under 2018. TCRdb records Illumina HiSeq 2000 as the sequencer. Profiling of TCR beta VDJ combinations and CDR3 sequences used genomic DNA as the template. TCRdb ran its own pipeline on the public reads, namely fastp trimming at Q25 and MiXCR clone calling, and kept in-frame beta chains. Entries are consolidated by CDR3 protein sequence, retaining the most common genes and DNA. The sample table holds a few hundred thousand distinct CDR3 sequences, of which 82% were seen once. 42% of the sample lies in the top ten. Expansion of CD8+CD57+ cells had been shown by flow cytometry in the patients chosen for sequencing. Sequencing was done on a sample of sorted CD4+, CD8+, or CD8+CD57+ T cells (not recorded which) from PBMCs. The receptors shown here come from a human donor with aplastic anemia.

To note about this clonotype: Sequence at one end of the junction differs from germline and may be a read error. The chain is built from TRBV7-8 and TRBJ2-5; D gene uncertain. The CDR3 is made up of 14 amino acids. Germline V gene data show CDR1 as SGHVS and CDR2 as FQNEAQ. DNA of the CDR3: TGTGCCACCAGCATAGGCGCCAGTCCCGAGACCAAGTACTTC. Translating it yields CATSIGASPETKYF.

Notes on this clonotype: At one end, the junction sequence differs from germline, possibly due to a read error. This rearrangement joins TRBV7-9 to TRBJ2-4; D remains unclear. The CDR3 sequence is 12 residues long. The germline V gene has CDR1 SEHNR and CDR2 FQNEAQ (reference sequence). The CDR3 bases are TGTGCCAGCGGAGTTCAAGGAAACATTGAGTGCTTC. Translating it yields CASGVQGNIECF.

The rearrangement joins TRBV7-9 to TRBJ2-5; 9 bases are shared with TRBD2. The V segment lost 3 bases and the J segment 14 bases; nucleotides outside the gene matches: 13. Germline values: CDR1 SEHNR, CDR2 FQNEAQ (reference sequence). The CDR3 has 14 amino acids. CDR3 sequence (DNA): TGTGCCAGCAGCTTTGGAAGCAGCGGGGGGACCGATTACTTC. The encoded protein is CASSFGSSGGTDYF. The variable domain in full, with the rest retrieved from reference TRBV7-9 and TRBJ2-5, is DTGVSQNPRHKITKRGQNVTFRCDPISEHNRLYWYRQTLGQGPEFLTYFQNEAQLEKSRLLSDRFSAERPKGSFSTLEIQRTEQGDSAMYLCASSFGSSGGTDYFGPGTRLLVL.

V gene TRBV7-2 combines with J gene TRBJ2-7; D uncertain. Germline CDR1 reads SGHTA; CDR2 reads FQGNSA. CDR3 length: 11 amino acids. V lost 5 bases to trimming and J lost 9 bases, with 11 bases between them. CDR3 nucleotides: TGTGCCAGCAGCCTTTATCGCGGGCAGTACGTC. This gives the protein CASSLYRGQYV.

This clonotype is classed as medium-sized. This rearrangement joins TRBV9 to TRBJ2-3, with 9 bases that match TRBD2. Germline assignment: CDR1 SGDLS and CDR2 YYNGEE. The CDR3 has 15 residues. The V gene end was trimmed by 0 bases and the J gene end by 2 bases; junction bases not matched to a gene: 1. The CDR3 nucleotides are TGTGCCAGCAGCGTAGGACTAGCGGACACAGATACGCAGTATTTT. As protein: CASSVGLADTDTQYF.

This chain joins TRBV19 and TRBJ2-7; perhaps TRBD1 as D (6 bases). V lost 4 bases to trimming and J lost 6 bases, with 22 bases between them. CDR3 length: 16 amino acids. CDR1 and CDR2 (germline): LNHDA, SQIVND (reference sequence). For the CDR3, the DNA is TGTGCCAGTAGTACACCGAGACAGGCGAACCTTGCCGAGCAGTACGTC. It codes for CASSTPRQANLAEQYV.

The rearrangement joins TRBV7-8 to TRBJ2-3, with D possibly TRBD2 on 6 matching bases. Trimming pared 5 bases from V and 10 bases from J, leaving 22 bases between. Germline lookup yields CDR1 SGHVS and CDR2 FQNEAQ. This CDR3 is 15 amino acids long. The CDR3: CASSPGGSEILSQYF. The CDR3 nucleotides are TGTGCCAGCAGCCCCGGGGGTAGTGAAATACTGTCGCAGTATTTT.

This clonotype was seen repeatedly, ten times or more. The chain recombines TRBV19 with TRBJ1-6; D remains ambiguous. The length of the CDR3 is 14 residues. Trimming took off 4 bases at V and 10 bases at J, with 14 bases between the two ends. The germline gives CDR1 LNHDA, CDR2 SQIVND (reference sequence). CDR3 DNA: TGTGCCAGTAGTACAGGACCATTAGACTCACCCCTCCACTTT. This sequence encodes CASSTGPLDSPLHF.

Concerning this clonotype: One end of the junction does not line up with germline, which may come from a read error. The gene calls are TRBV9 and TRBJ2-5; D gene unclear. The CDR3 runs 14 residues. Germline loops: CDR1 SGDLS, CDR2 YYNGEE. CDR3 bases: TGTGCCAGCAGCCCGAAATCGGGTACGCAGACCCATTACTTC. Its protein is CASSPKSGTQTHYF. The full variable domain, its missing parts supplied by reference TRBV9 and TRBJ2-5, is DSGVTQTPKHLITATGQRVTLRCSPRSGDLSVYWYQQSLDQGLQFLIQYYNGEERAKGNILERFSAQQFPDLHSELNLSSLELGDSALYFCASSPKSGTQTHYFGPGTRLLVL.

The V call is TRBV5-8, the J call TRBJ2-1; D not resolved. Germline loops: CDR1 SGHTS, CDR2 YDEGEE. The CDR3 runs to 14 residues. V lost 3 bases to trimming and J lost 3 bases, with 10 bases between them. The CDR3 nucleotides are TGTGCCAGCAGCTACTCCAACATCTACAATGAGCAGTTCTTC. Translating gives CASSYSNIYNEQFF. The full variable domain, completed using reference TRBV5-8 and TRBJ2-1, is EAGVTQSPTHLIKTRGQQATLRCSPISGHTSVYWYQQALGLGLQFLLWYDEGEERNRGNFPPRFSGRQFPNYSSELNVNALELEDSALYLCASSYSNIYNEQFFGPGTRLTVL.

V is TRBV2 and J is TRBJ2-7, with D possibly called TRBD1 or TRBD2 (5 bases each). The DNA end favors TRBJ2-1, so the J call may be wrong. The CDR3 is 14 residues long. CDR1 SNHLY and CDR2 FYNNEI come from the germline V gene. CDR3 residues: CATGGRGLAYQQFF. CDR3 DNA: TGTGCCACCGGCGGCCGGGGCCTAGCCTACCAGCAGTTCTTC.

V and J are TRBV7-8 and TRBJ2-1, with 9 nucleotides matching TRBD1. The DNA end is more similar to TRBJ2-7, so the J call may be wrong. CDR1 SGHVS and CDR2 FQNEAQ come from the germline V gene. The CDR3 is 14 amino acids. The CDR3 loop is CASSVVQGANEQYF. The CDR3 DNA is TGTGCCAGCAGCGTAGTACAGGGGGCCAATGAGCAGTACTTC.

This chain links TRBV7-2 with TRBJ2-7; no clear D. CDR3 length equals 18 residues. In germline, CDR1 is SGHTA, CDR2 FQGNSA. Deletions cut 7 bases from V and 3 bases from J, with 28 bases between. The CDR3 DNA sequence: TGTGCCAGCAACCCGGATAGAAGCGCCTACGAGCAGTACTACGAGCAGTACGTC. Its translation: CASNPDRSAYEQYYEQYV.

J is TRBJ2-5 and V is TRBV20-1; D is unresolved. Near its end, the DNA agrees better with TRBJ2-7, so the J call may be wrong. This CDR3 is 13 amino acids long. Germline-derived CDR1 and CDR2 are DFQATT and SNEGSKA (reference sequence). CDR3 in amino acids: CSAKPGVTYEQYF. The CDR3 DNA is TGCAGTGCTAAACCTGGGGTCACCTACGAGCAGTACTTC.

The V call is TRBV7-2, the J call TRBJ1-2; 10 bases agree with TRBD1. The V gene's germline CDR1 is SGHTA and CDR2 FQGNSA. V was clipped by 3 bases and J by 12 bases; unmatched bases: 13. This CDR3 has 15 amino acids. Here the CDR3 reads CASSLTGGATYTHTF. The DNA for the CDR3 is TGTGCCAGCAGCTTGACAGGGGGCGCCACATATACCCACACCTTC. The full variable domain, with the rest looked up from reference TRBV7-2 and TRBJ1-2, is GAGVSQSPSNKVTEKGKDVELRCDPISGHTALYWYRQSLGQGLEFLIYFQGNSAPDKSGLPSDRFSAERTGGSVSTLTIQRTQQEDSAVYLCASSLTGGATYTHTFGSGTRLTVV.

As regards this clonotype: One end of the junction fails to match germline, which may point to a read error. The V call is TRBV7-3, the J call TRBJ1-6; possibly TRBD1 for D (5 bases). The CDR3 loop spans 15 amino acids. Germline V lookup: CDR1 SGHTA, CDR2 FQGTGA. The CDR3 loop reads CASSSGGTWGETLHF. The CDR3 nucleotides read TGTGCCAGCAGTTCTGGCGGGACTTGGGGAGAGACCCTGCACTTT.

A word on this clonotype: Relative to the germline gene, one junction end is altered; a read error may explain this. The CDR3, as DNA: TGTGCCAGCAGCTTTCAACAAAGCGGGGGGAACGATGAGTTT. This gives the protein CASSFQQSGGNDEF. The chain links TRBV7-9 to TRBJ2-2; 9 bases map to TRBD2. CDR1 is SEHNR, CDR2 FQNEAQ, per germline (reference sequence). CDR3 size: 14 residues. Combining the CDR3 with reference TRBV7-9 and TRBJ2-2 gives the whole variable domain DTGVSQNPRHKITKRGQNVTFRCDPISEHNRLYWYRQTLGQGPEFLTYFQNEAQLEKSRLLSDRFSAERPKGSFSTLEIQRTEQGDSAMYLCASSFQQSGGNDEFGEGSRLTVL.

The V and J genes are TRBV7-2 and TRBJ2-1; D perhaps matches TRBD2 (5 bases). In germline, CDR1 is SGHTA, CDR2 FQGNSA. V was clipped by 4 bases and J by 13 bases, with 17 bases between them. The CDR3 runs 13 residues. CDR3 bases: TGTGCCAGCAGCTCCGGGGTTAGGGATCGACAGTTCTTC. This encodes CASSSGVRDRQFF.

The V call is TRBV7-2, the J call TRBJ1-4; D not resolved. Trimming took 3 bases from V and 11 from J, leaving 13 bases between them. Per the germline V gene, CDR1 is SGHTA and CDR2 is FQGNSA. The CDR3 runs to 13 residues. Here the CDR3 reads CASSFRPIGKLFF. CDR3 DNA sequence: TGTGCCAGCAGCTTTCGACCAATTGGGAAACTGTTTTTT.

This chain uses TRBV7-2 with TRBJ1-5; no firm D call. Looked up from germline, CDR1 is SGHTA and CDR2 is FQGNSA. Trimming left V 5 bases short and J 14 bases short, with 22 bases between. The CDR3 spans 14 residues. The CDR3 DNA reads as TGTGCCAGCAGCGACTCCTGTGGCGTCTACTACGAGCATTTT. Its protein product is CASSDSCGVYYEHF.

This clonotype appeared a single time. The chain recombines TRBV11-2 with TRBJ1-5; the D gene is possibly TRBD1 (5 bases). Germline CDR1 reads SGHAT; CDR2 reads FQNNGV. This CDR3 contains 14 residues. Trimming shortened V by 5 bases and J by 7 bases, and 15 bases separated the two germline ends. CDR3 residues: CASSPGRLGQPQHF. DNA of the CDR3: TGTGCCAGCAGCCCGGGACGGCTTGGCCAGCCCCAGCATTTT.

The V call is TRBV7-6, the J call TRBJ2-7; D might be TRBD1 (6 bases). The CDR3 is made up of 18 amino acids. Between the trimmed V and J ends, which lost 0 bases and 3 bases, there was a span of 21 bases. Germline assignment: CDR1 SGHVS and CDR2 FNYEAQ. This CDR3 reads CASSLAHGTKATHYEQYV. CDR3 sequence (DNA): TGTGCCAGCAGCTTAGCTCACGGGACAAAAGCCACCCACTACGAGCAGTACGTC.

The chain has TRBV19 and TRBJ2-3, with D possibly being TRBD1 or TRBD2 (6 bases each). V was clipped by 6 bases and J by 2 bases, with 18 bases between them. There are 16 residues in the CDR3. Germline CDR1 LNHDA, CDR2 SQIVND (reference sequence). The CDR3 loop is CASSVAWGAYTDTQYF. The CDR3 DNA is TGTGCCAGTAGCGTAGCTTGGGGGGCCTACACAGATACGCAGTATTTT. The variable domain in full, with the rest retrieved from reference TRBV19 and TRBJ2-3, is DGGITQSPKYLFRKEGQNVTLSCEQNLNHDAMYWYRQDPGQGLRLIYYSQIVNDFQKGDIAEGYSVSREKKESFPLTVTSAQKNPTAFYLCASSVAWGAYTDTQYFGPGTRLTVL.